Listed below are T cell receptor beta chains from one sample, sequenced in a study of identical twins. TCRdb recomputed calls from the 5' RACE reads with MiXCR, one row per CDR3 protein. The sample shows hundreds of thousands of distinct CDR3 sequences, more than 20% of them seen only once. This sample was also put to use in a study of yellow fever vaccine responses in identical twins.

What was sequenced was CD4+ T cells sorted from blood. These receptors were collected from a woman aged 18-35 years in good health. Each CDR3 is given with its conserved first and last residue.

CDR3aa,j_gene,v_gene
CASSNSGGPDTQYF,TRBJ2-3,TRBV4-1
CACSQKIFGLAGADTQYF,TRBJ2-3,TRBV3-1
CASSFERRELFF,TRBJ2-2,TRBV12-3/TRBV12-4
CASRDSLRGNEQFF,TRBJ2-1,TRBV19
CASSQAGLAPNEQFF,TRBJ2-1,TRBV3-1
CASRPVVGVDRVPEQFF,TRBJ2-1,TRBV5-5
CASSFLQGDTEAFF,TRBJ1-1,TRBV7-9
CASSFGGGRDEQFF,TRBJ2-1,TRBV11-2
CSSGGSNQPQHF,TRBJ1-5,TRBV20-1
CAISLGPSNNEQFF,TRBJ2-1,TRBV10-3
CASSEGGQGIETQYF,TRBJ2-5,TRBV6-1
CASNSGAGRTDTQYF,TRBJ2-3,TRBV7-9
CASSPPGISPLHF,TRBJ1-6,TRBV4-1
CASSSQQKVRSNEQFF,TRBJ2-1,TRBV5-1
CASSLAPLDRGEQFF,TRBJ2-1,TRBV11-2
CASSSPGTSGRAREQYF,TRBJ2-7,TRBV28
CASSDPSRAGAEAFF,TRBJ1-1,TRBV7-3